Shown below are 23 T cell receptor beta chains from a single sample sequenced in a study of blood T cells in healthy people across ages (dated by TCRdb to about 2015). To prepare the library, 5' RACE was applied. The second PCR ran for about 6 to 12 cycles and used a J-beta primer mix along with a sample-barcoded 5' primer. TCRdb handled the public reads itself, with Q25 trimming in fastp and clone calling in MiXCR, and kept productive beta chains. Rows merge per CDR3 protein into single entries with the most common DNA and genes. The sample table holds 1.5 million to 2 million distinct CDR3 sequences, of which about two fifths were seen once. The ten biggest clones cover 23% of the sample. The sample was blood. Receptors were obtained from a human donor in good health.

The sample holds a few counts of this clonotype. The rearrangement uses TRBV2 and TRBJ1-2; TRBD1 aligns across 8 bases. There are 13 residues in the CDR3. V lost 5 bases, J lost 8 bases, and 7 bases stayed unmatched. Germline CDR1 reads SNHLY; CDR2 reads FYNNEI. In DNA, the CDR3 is TGTGCCAGCAGTCTTACCGGACAGGGAGGCTACACCTTC. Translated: CASSLTGQGGYTF. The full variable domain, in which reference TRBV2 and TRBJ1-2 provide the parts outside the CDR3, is EPEVTQTPSHQVTQMGQEVILRCVPISNHLYFYWYRQILGQKVEFLVSFYNNEISEKSEIFDDQFSVERPDGSNFTLKIRSTKLEDSAMYFCASSLTGQGGYTFGSGTRLTVV.

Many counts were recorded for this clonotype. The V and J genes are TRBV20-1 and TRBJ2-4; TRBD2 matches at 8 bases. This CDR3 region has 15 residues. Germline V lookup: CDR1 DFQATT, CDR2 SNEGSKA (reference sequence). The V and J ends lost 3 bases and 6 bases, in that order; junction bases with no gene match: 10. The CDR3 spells CSASKAGDLGNIQYF. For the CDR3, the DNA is TGCAGTGCTAGTAAAGCGGGGGATCTGGGAAACATTCAGTACTTC.

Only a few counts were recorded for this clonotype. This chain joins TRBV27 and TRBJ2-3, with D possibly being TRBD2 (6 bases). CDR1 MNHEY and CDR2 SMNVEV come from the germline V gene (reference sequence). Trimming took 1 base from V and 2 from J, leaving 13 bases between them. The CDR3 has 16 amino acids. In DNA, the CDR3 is TGTGCCAGCAGTTTATTGGTCGGGAGAATCACAGATACGCAGTATTTT. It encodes CASSLLVGRITDTQYF.

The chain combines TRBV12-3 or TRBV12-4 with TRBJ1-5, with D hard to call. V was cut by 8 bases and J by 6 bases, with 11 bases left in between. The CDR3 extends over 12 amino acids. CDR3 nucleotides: TGTGCCAGCGGAGACAACGGTCAGCCCCAGCATTTT. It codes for CASGDNGQPQHF.

The CDR3 spells CSTGLGQGYEQYF. CDR3 nucleotides: TGCAGCACCGGACTAGGCCAAGGTTACGAGCAGTACTTC. V is TRBV29-1 and J is TRBJ2-4; 7 bases line up with TRBD2. The J call may not be correct, given that the DNA end is closer to TRBJ2-7. Per germline, CDR1 SQVTM and CDR2 ANQGSEA. This CDR3 is built from 13 residues.

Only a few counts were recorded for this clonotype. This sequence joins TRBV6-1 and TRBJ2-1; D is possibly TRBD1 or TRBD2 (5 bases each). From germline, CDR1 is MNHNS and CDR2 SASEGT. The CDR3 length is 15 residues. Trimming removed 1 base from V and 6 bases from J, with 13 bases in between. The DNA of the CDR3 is TGTGCCAGCAGTGAAGGGGGGTATCCCCCCAATGAGCAGTTCTTC. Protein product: CASSEGGYPPNEQFF.

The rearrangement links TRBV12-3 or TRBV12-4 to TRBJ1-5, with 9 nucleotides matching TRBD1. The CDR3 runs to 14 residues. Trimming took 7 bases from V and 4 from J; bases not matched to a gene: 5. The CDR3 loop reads CASTTGGWNQPQHF. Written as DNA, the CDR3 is TGTGCCAGCACCACAGGGGGCTGGAATCAGCCCCAGCATTTT.

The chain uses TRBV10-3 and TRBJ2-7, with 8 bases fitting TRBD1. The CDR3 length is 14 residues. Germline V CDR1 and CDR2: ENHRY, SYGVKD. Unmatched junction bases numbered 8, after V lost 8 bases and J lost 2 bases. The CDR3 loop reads CAIRSGTGAYEQYF. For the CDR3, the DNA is TGTGCCATCCGCTCCGGGACAGGTGCCTACGAGCAGTACTTC.

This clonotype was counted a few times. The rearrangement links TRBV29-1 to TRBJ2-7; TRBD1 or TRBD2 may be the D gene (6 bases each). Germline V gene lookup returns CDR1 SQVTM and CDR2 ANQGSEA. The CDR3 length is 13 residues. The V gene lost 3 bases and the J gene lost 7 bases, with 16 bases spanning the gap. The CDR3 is CSVDFRGAGEQYF. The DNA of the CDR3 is TGCAGCGTTGACTTCAGGGGCGCGGGGGAGCAGTACTTC.

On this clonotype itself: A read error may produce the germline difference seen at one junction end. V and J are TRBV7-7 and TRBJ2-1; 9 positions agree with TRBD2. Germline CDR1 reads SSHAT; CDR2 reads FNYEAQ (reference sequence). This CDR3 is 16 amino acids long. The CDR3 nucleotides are TGTGCTAGCAGCTCCCGTGGAGGCGGGGGGGCACGTGAGCAGTTCTTC. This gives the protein CASSSRGGGGAREQFF.

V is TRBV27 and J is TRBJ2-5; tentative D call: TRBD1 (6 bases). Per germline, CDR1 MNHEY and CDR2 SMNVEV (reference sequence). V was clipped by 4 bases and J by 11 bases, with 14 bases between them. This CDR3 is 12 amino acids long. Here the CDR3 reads CASSSTGFVQYF. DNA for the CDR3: TGTGCCAGCAGTTCCACAGGGTTCGTGCAGTACTTC.

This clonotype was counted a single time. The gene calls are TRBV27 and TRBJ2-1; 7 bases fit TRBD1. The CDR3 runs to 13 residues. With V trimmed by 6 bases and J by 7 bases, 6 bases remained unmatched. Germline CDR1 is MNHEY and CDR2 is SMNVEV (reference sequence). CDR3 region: CASRGQLSNEQFF. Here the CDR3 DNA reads TGTGCCAGCAGGGGACAGCTTTCTAATGAGCAGTTCTTC.

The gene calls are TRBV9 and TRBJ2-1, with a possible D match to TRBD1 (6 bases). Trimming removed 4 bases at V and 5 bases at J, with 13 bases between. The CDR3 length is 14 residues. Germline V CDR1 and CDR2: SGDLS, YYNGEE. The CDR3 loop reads CASSMWDTDNEQFF. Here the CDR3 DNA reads TGTGCCAGCAGCATGTGGGACACCGACAATGAGCAGTTCTTC.

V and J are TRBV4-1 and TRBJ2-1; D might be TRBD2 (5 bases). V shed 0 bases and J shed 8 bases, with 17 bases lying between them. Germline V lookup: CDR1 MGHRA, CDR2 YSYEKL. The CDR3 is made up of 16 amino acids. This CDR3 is CASSQEGRGSEDEQFF. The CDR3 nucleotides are TGCGCCAGCAGCCAAGAAGGTCGTGGGAGTGAGGATGAGCAGTTCTTC.

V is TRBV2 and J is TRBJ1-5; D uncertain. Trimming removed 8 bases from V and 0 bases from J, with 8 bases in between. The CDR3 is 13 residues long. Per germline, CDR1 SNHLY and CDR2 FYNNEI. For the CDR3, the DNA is TGTGCCAGCGACCGGGATAGCAATCAGCCCCAGCATTTT. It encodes CASDRDSNQPQHF.

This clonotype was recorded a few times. The CDR3 sequence: CASSPTVQENSPLHF. CDR3 DNA: TGCGCCAGCAGCCCCACCGTACAGGAAAATTCACCCCTCCACTTT. The gene calls are TRBV5-1 and TRBJ1-6; a possible D gene is TRBD1 (5 bases). V lost 4 bases and J 7 bases, leaving 15 bases between the germline ends. CDR3 size: 15 residues. From germline, CDR1 is SGHRS and CDR2 YFSETQ.

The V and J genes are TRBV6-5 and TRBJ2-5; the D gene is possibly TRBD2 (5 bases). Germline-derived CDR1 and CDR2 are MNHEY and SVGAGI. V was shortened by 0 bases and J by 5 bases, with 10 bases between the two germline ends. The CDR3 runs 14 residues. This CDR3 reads CASSYSWVAETQYF. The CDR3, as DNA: TGTGCCAGCAGTTACTCGTGGGTAGCGGAGACCCAGTACTTC.

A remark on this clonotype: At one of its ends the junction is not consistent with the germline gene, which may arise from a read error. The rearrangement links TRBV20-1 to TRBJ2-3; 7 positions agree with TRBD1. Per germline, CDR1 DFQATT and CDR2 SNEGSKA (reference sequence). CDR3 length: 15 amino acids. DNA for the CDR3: TGCAGTGCTGCAAAGACAGGGACCCGCACGGATACGCAGTATTTT. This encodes CSAAKTGTRTDTQYF.

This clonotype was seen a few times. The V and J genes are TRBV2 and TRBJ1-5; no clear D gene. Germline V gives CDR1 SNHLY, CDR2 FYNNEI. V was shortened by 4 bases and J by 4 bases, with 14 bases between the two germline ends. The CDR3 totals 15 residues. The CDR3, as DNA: TGTGCCAGCAGTGCCAACCGGGCCGTAAATCAGCCCCAGCATTTT. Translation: CASSANRAVNQPQHF.

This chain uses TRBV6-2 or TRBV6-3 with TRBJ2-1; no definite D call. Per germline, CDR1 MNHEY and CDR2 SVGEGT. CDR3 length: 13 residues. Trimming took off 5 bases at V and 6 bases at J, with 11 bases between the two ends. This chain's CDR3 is CASSPLNGNEQFF. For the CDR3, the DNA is TGTGCCAGCAGTCCTCTCAATGGCAATGAGCAGTTCTTC.

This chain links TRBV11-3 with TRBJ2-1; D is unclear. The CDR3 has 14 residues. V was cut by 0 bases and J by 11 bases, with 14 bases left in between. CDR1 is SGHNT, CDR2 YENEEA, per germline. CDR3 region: CASSLDQVGRQQFF. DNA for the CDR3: TGTGCCAGCAGCTTAGATCAGGTGGGCCGCCAGCAGTTCTTC. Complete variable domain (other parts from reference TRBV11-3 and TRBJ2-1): EAGVVQSPRYKIIEKKQPVAFWCNPISGHNTLYWYLQNLGQGPELLIRYENEEAVDDSQLPKDRFSAERLKGVDSTLKIQPAELGDSAVYLCASSLDQVGRQQFFGPGTRLTVL.

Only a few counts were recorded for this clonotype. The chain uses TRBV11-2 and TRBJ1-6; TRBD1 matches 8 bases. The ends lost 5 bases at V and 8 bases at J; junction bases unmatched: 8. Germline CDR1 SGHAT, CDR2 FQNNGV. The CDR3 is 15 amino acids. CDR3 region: CASSPGQGDYSPLHF. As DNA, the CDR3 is TGTGCCAGCAGCCCCGGACAGGGCGATTATTCACCCCTCCACTTT.

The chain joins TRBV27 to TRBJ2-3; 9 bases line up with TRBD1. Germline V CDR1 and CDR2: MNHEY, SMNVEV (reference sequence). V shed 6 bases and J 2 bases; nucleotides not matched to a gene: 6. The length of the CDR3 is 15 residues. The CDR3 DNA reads TGTGCCAGCAGCTACAGGGGGCTCCTCACAGATACGCAGTATTTT. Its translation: CASSYRGLLTDTQYF.